The 10 T cell receptor beta chains below were found in one sample sequenced in a study of T cell responses to AZD1222 COVID-19 vaccine. The assay was immunoSEQ multiplex PCR, and TCRdb's table has in-frame clones only and misses some. The sample lists about 160,000 clones, roughly 90% occurring once. The sequences come from peripheral blood, collected 28 days after the second AZD1222 dose. The receptor source for this set is an adult who received the AZD1222 COVID-19 vaccine.

The chain carries TRBV5-5 and TRBJ1-4; no firm D call. CDR1 is SGHKS and CDR2 is YYEKEE in the germline V gene (reference sequence). Trimming took off 1 base at V and 5 bases at J, with 9 bases between the two ends. The length of the CDR3 is 14 residues. CDR3 sequence (DNA): TGTGCCAGCAGCTTGTGGTTTGGAAATGAAAAACTGTTTTTT. Encoded protein: CASSLWFGNEKLFF. Supplemented by reference TRBV5-5 and TRBJ1-4, the full variable domain reads DAGVTQSPTHLIKTRGQQVTLRCSPISGHKSVSWYQQVLGQGPQFIFQYYEKEERGRGNFPDRFSARQFPNYSSELNVNALLLGDSALYLCASSLWFGNEKLFFGSGTQLSVL.

This clone came up a few times. J is TRBJ2-7 and V is TRBV19; D possibly matches TRBD1 or TRBD2 (6 bases each). V was trimmed by 0 bases and J by 5 bases, leaving 26 bases between them. The CDR3 is made up of 19 amino acids. CDR1 is LNHDA and CDR2 is SQIVND in the germline V gene (reference sequence). The CDR3 loop reads CASSIDIPYPGAKNHEQYF. In DNA form, the CDR3 reads TGTGCCAGTAGTATAGATATCCCCTACCCGGGGGCGAAAAACCACGAGCAGTACTTC.

The V call is TRBV3-1 (or the pseudogene TRBV3-2), the J call TRBJ1-3; weak D call: TRBD1 (6 bases). This CDR3 is built from 14 residues. CDR1 and CDR2 (germline): LGHDT, YNNKEL (reference sequence). Trimming stripped 4 bases from V and 6 bases from J, with 13 bases between. The CDR3: CASSPSGGANTIYF. As DNA, the CDR3 is TGTGCCAGCAGCCCCAGTGGGGGGGCAAACACCATATATTTT.

This clone appeared a few times. This chain links TRBV7-9 with TRBJ1-1; D uncertain. V lost 2 bases and J lost 1, with 11 bases in between. Germline loops: CDR1 SEHNR, CDR2 FQNEAQ (reference sequence). This CDR3 is built from 15 residues. CDR3 nucleotide sequence: TGTGCCAGCAGCTTATACCATCCGAAGAACACTGAAGCTTTCTTT. Translated: CASSLYHPKNTEAFF.

V usage is TRBV6-5 and J usage is TRBJ1-6, with D hard to call. V was pared by 3 bases and J by 3 bases, with 12 bases between. CDR1 and CDR2 from the germline V gene are MNHEY and SVGAGI. The CDR3 is made up of 16 amino acids. CDR3 sequence (DNA): TGTGCCAGCAGTTATGGCGGAACCCTCTATAATTCACCCCTCCACTTT. Translating gives CASSYGGTLYNSPLHF.

The CDR3 loop is CAIVTGGTDTQYF. CDR3 coding DNA: TGTGCCATCGTGACAGGGGGGACAGATACGCAGTATTTT. This chain links TRBV5-4 with TRBJ2-3, with 9 bases that match TRBD1. CDR1 SGHNT and CDR2 YYREEE come from the germline V gene (reference sequence). The J segment lost 3 bases and the V segment lost 9 bases, leaving 5 bases of the junction unmatched. The CDR3 has 13 amino acids.

The chain's CDR3 is CASSLRRGVTTGELFF. Written as DNA, the CDR3 is TGTGCCAGCAGCTTAAGGCGGGGGGTTACCACCGGGGAGCTGTTTTTT. The chain combines TRBV11-3 with TRBJ2-2; 8 bases agree with TRBD2. V was clipped by 2 bases and J by 4 bases; unmatched bases: 6. The CDR3 totals 16 residues. Germline-derived CDR1 and CDR2 are SGHNT and YENEEA.

This chain joins TRBV18 and TRBJ2-6; D is unclear. Deletions cut 3 bases from V and 0 bases from J, with 6 bases between. The CDR3 spans 15 residues. Germline V lookup: CDR1 KGHSH, CDR2 LQKENI. In nucleotides, the CDR3 is TGTGCCAGCTCACCTCTGGGCTCTGGGGCCAACGTCCTGACTTTC. It encodes CASSPLGSGANVLTF.

The genes are TRBV30 and TRBJ1-5; D not certain. This CDR3 is built from 13 residues. Per germline, CDR1 GTSNPN and CDR2 SVGIG (reference sequence). Between the trimmed V and J ends, which lost 5 bases and 4 bases, there was a span of 12 bases. The CDR3 DNA reads as TGTGCCTGGTCTTGGGAGACTAATCAGCCCCAGCATTTT. It encodes CAWSWETNQPQHF.

V is TRBV29-1 and J is TRBJ1-2, with TRBD1 as a possible D gene (5 bases). The CDR3 covers 11 residues. Trimming took off 6 bases at V and 8 bases at J, with 13 bases between the two ends. Germline CDR1 is SQVTM and CDR2 is ANQGSEA. The CDR3 loop reads CSVGGGIGYTF. The DNA of the CDR3 is TGCAGCGTCGGGGGGGGAATAGGCTACACCTTC.